This T cell receptor beta chain was captured by sequencing in a study of blood T cells in healthy people across ages. Study-level findings and limits: Among T cells, TCR beta diversity per million cells dropped roughly linearly as age rose.

They isolated at least 6 million PBMCs from each sample. Remarks on this clonotype: Its antigen is unidentified.

Through a sample-barcoded 5' primer and a J-beta primer mix, a second PCR was run for roughly 6 to 11 cycles. The template-switch adaptor was a 5' adaptor with 12 random nucleotides. It tagged each cDNA molecule. MiXCR, run by TCRdb on the 5' RACE reads, gives a single entry per CDR3 protein. The sample lists around 1,800,000 distinct CDR3 sequences; approximately 40% were seen once. The germline gives CDR1 MNHNY, CDR2 SVGAGI (reference sequence). The V and J ends lost 5 bases and 5 bases respectively, with 15 bases between them. There are 14 residues in the CDR3. The chain combines TRBV6-6 with TRBJ1-1, with D perhaps matching TRBD1 (5 bases). The sequence came from a human donor in good health. The sequencing input was blood. The CDR3 DNA is TGTGCCAGCAGTATAACAGTGGGGGGAACTGAAGCTTTCTTT. Translated: CASSITVGGTEAFF.